The table lists the clone carrying this TCR beta chain with a few counts. Its target is unknown. TCRdb reanalysed the 5' RACE reads using MiXCR and keeps one entry per CDR3 protein. The data show 300,000 or so distinct CDR3 sequences, approximately 13% seen once. This entry belongs to a study of T cells after yellow fever vaccination. Regarding the study as a whole: Researchers noted that a small share of clonotypes showed up in both CD4 and CD8 compartments. The study noted that FACS-sorted repertoires could contain abundant clonotypes contaminating from the bulk population. Post-booster repertoires contained most primary-vaccination clones again (roughly 96% CD4, over 70% CD8).

Sequences were derived from CD4+ T cells sorted from PBMCs, sampled 45 days after the yellow fever booster vaccination. The TCR originated in a young man who received the YFV17D yellow fever vaccine.

CDR3: CSARDSSSLPDTQYF. The CDR3 DNA sequence: TGCAGTGCTAGAGATTCGAGTAGCTTGCCAGATACGCAGTATTTT. The chain joins TRBV20-1 to TRBJ2-3; D is undetermined. Trimming removed 0 bases from V and 4 bases from J, with 14 bases in between. There are 15 residues in the CDR3. Per germline, CDR1 DFQATT and CDR2 SNEGSKA (reference sequence).